In its sample, the clone carrying this TCR beta chain was seen many times. Per the study methods: Amplification of reference gene primers provided the estimated nucleated cell counts. Profiling relied on immunoSEQ multiplex PCR, and the TCRdb table lists in-frame clones only, not all of them. The DNA was the basis for D and trimming; V, J and clone size are from that table. In the table there are roughly 200,000 clones, just under 80% of which are singletons. This entry is derived from a study of blood T cell repertoires in COVID-19. As for the study in general: Spain, Italy and the United States supplied samples that represented acute and convalescent COVID-19. The cDNA or gDNA used as material had been derived from T cells, B-cell-depleted T cells, or PBMCs.

The CDR3 length is 15 residues. Germline V lookup: CDR1 SGHTA, CDR2 FQGNSA. Trimming cost V 1 base and J 7 bases, with 14 bases left between them. This TCR came from a woman of 80 years or more with active or convalescent COVID-19. This chain joins TRBV7-2 and TRBJ2-1; tentative D call: TRBD2 (5 bases). The sequenced material came from peripheral blood. The CDR3 DNA sequence: TGTGCCAGCAGCTTAGGTGTCGGTAGCGCGAATGAGCAGTTCTTC. Translating it yields CASSLGVGSANEQFF.